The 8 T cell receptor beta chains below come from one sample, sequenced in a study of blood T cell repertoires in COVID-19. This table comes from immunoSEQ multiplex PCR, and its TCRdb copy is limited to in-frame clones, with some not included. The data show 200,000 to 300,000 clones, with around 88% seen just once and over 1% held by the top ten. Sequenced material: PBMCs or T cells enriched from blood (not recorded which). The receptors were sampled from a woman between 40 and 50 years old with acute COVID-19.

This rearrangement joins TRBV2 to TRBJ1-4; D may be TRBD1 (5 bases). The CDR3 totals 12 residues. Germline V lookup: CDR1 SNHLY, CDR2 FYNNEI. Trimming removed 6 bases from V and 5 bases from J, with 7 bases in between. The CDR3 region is CASSAGNEKLFF. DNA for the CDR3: TGTGCCAGCAGCGCAGGGAATGAAAAACTGTTTTTT.

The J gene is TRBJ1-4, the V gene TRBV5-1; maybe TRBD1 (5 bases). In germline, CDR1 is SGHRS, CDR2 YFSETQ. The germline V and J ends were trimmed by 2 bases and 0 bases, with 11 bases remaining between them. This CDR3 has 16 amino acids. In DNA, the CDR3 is TGCGCCAGCAGCTTAGGCAGGGTAGCAACTAATGAAAAACTGTTTTTT. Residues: CASSLGRVATNEKLFF.

CDR3 region: CASSSIGRTGGDGYTF. The CDR3 DNA is TGTGCCAGCAGCTCTATCGGACGGACAGGGGGGGATGGCTACACCTTC. V usage is TRBV9 and J usage is TRBJ1-2, with 10 nucleotides matching TRBD1. The CDR3 has 16 residues. The J segment lost 6 bases and the V segment lost 4 bases, leaving 12 bases of the junction unmatched. Germline V gene sequence: CDR1 SGDLS, CDR2 YYNGEE.

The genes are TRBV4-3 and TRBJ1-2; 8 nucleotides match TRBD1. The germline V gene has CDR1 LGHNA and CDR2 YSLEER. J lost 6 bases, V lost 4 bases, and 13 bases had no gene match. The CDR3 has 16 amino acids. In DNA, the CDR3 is TGCGCCAGCAGCCTATTACGCCGGGACAGGATTGATGGCTACACCTTC. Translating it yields CASSLLRRDRIDGYTF.

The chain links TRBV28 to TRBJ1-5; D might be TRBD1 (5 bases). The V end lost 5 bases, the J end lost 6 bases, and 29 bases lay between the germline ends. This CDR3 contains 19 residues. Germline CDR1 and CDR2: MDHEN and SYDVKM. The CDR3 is CASSDRRTTGVFRGQPQHF. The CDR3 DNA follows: TGTGCCAGCAGTGACAGACGGACGACTGGGGTCTTTCGCGGTCAGCCCCAGCATTTT.

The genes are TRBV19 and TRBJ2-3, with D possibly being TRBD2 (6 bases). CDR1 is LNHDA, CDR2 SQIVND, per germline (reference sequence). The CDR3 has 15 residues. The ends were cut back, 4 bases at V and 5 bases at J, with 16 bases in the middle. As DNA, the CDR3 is TGTGCCAGTAGTAAGATCTCGGGAGAGGGAGATACGCAGTATTTT. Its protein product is CASSKISGEGDTQYF.

CDR3 nucleotides: TGTGCCAGCAATTGGCGGGGGGGAGAGGAAGGGCAGTATTTT. Protein: CASNWRGGEEGQYF. J is TRBJ2-3 and V is TRBV2; 9 bases are shared with TRBD2. CDR3 length equals 14 residues. The V segment lost 7 bases and the J segment 11 bases; nucleotides outside the gene matches: 13. Per the germline V gene, CDR1 is SNHLY and CDR2 is FYNNEI.

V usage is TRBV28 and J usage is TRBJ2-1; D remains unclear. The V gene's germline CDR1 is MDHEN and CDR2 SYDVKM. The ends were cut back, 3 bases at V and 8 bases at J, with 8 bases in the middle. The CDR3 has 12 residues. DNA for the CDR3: TGTGCCAGCAGTTTGTCAAGCGATGAGCAGTTCTTC. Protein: CASSLSSDEQFF. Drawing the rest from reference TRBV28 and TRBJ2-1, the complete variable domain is DVKVTQSSRYLVKRTGEKVFLECVQDMDHENMFWYRQDPGLGLRLIYFSYDVKMKEKGDIPEGYSVSREKKERFSLILESASTNQTSMYLCASSLSSDEQFFGPGTRLTVL.